The clone carrying this TCR beta chain is a singleton in its sample. Its specificity is unknown. The sample is drawn from a study of shared clonotypes between healthy human individuals. The germline CDR1 and CDR2 sequences are MNHNS and SASEGT. The CDR3 runs to 15 residues. V gave up 6 bases and J gave up 3 bases; unmatched junction bases: 10. Findings of the study overall: Compared with memory subsets, naive subsets generally had larger estimated richness. Read depth was anticipated to influence clonotype sharing among donors. In having few donors, the study represented limited genetic and exposure-history diversity.

Some clones are missing from TCRdb's copy, which holds only in-frame ones; the method was immunoSEQ multiplex PCR. The data contain approximately 2,000,000 clones, 93% of them singletons. As defined, naive CD8 cells were CD45RO-negative and positively selected for CCR7, with terminally differentiated effector memory CD45RA+ cells excluded. Caucasian adults residing in Nashville, Tennessee made up all the donors. The chain employs TRBV6-1 and TRBJ2-7; 8 bases agree with TRBD2. The sample was naive CD8+ T cells from PBMCs. The clonotype originates from a man between 18 and 35 years old in good health. Some clones in this sample may be carry-over from other donors' samples. In nucleotides, the CDR3 is TGTGCCAGCAGGGCCAGCGGGAGTCGGGTCTACGAGCAGTACTTC. Protein sequence: CASRASGSRVYEQYF.